Here is one T cell receptor (beta chain) with its context. The target antigen is unknown. The data were obtained in a study of radiotherapy plus CTLA-4 blockade in lung cancer. The study's findings and limits: Early shifts in blood T cell clones, with interferon-beta, reportedly predicted response best. The study found tumor-derived TCR clones expanded in blood after radiotherapy plus ipilimumab.

Trimming removed 2 bases from V and 3 bases from J, with 14 bases in between. CDR1 and CDR2 from the germline V gene are MGHRA and YSYEKL. CDR3 length equals 15 residues. Method: immunoSEQ multiplex PCR; TCRdb's copy keeps in-frame clones and lacks some. Here the sample spans about 62,000 clones, about 72% being singletons. This specimen consisted of peripheral blood, obtained from a patient treated with radiotherapy plus ipilimumab. The TCR comes from a human donor with non-small cell lung cancer who had a complete response to radiotherapy plus ipilimumab. The chain carries TRBV4-1 and TRBJ2-7, with a weak D call TRBD1 (6 bases). CDR3 DNA: TGCGCCAGCAGCCAAATGACGCAGGGGAACTACGAGCAGTACTTC. Protein product: CASSQMTQGNYEQYF.